Shown below are 4 T cell receptor beta chains from a single sample sequenced in a study of breast tumors, draining lymph nodes, adjacent tissues. Each CDR3 protein is one row after TCRdb ran MiXCR on the multiplex PCR reads. Among under 150,000 distinct CDR3 sequences, 21% were seen once, and the ten largest hold 2.2%. Breast cancer patients provided tissue from their axillary draining lymph nodes. Sequencing input: axillary lymph node tissue. Receptor source: a female donor with breast cancer. Some clones in this sample may be carry-over from other donors' samples.

This clonotype was picked up many times. The CDR3 here is CASSGSGSPPYEQYF. The DNA of the CDR3 is TGTGCCAGCAGCGGGAGCGGGAGTCCTCCCTACGAGCAGTACTTC. The chain has TRBV7-8 and TRBJ2-7; 8 positions match TRBD2. Germline V gives CDR1 SGHVS, CDR2 FQNEAQ. V shed 5 bases and J 2 bases; nucleotides not matched to a gene: 8. The CDR3 is 15 residues long. Together with reference TRBV7-8 and TRBJ2-7, the CDR3 gives the full variable domain: GAGVSQSPRYKVAKRGQDVALRCDPISGHVSLFWYQQALGQGPEFLTYFQNEAQLDKSGLPSDRFFAERPEGSVSTLKIQRTQQEDSAVYLCASSGSGSPPYEQYFGPGTRLTVT.

In this sample, this clonotype turned up many times. This chain links TRBV2 with TRBJ2-7; TRBD2 matches 8 bases. Per the germline V gene, CDR1 is SNHLY and CDR2 is FYNNEI. The CDR3 spans 14 residues. V lost 7 bases and J lost 7; bases outside the gene matches: 12. The CDR3 coding sequence is TGTGCCAGCATAGTCGGGACTAGGGGTTTTGAGCAGTACTTC. Translated, it gives CASIVGTRGFEQYF. The full variable domain, rest sourced from reference TRBV2 and TRBJ2-7, is EPEVTQTPSHQVTQMGQEVILRCVPISNHLYFYWYRQILGQKVEFLVSFYNNEISEKSEIFDDQFSVERPDGSNFTLKIRSTKLEDSAMYFCASIVGTRGFEQYFGPGTRLTVT.

The chain employs TRBV5-4 and TRBJ2-2, with D tentatively TRBD1 or TRBD2 (6 bases each). The germline V gene has CDR1 SGHNT and CDR2 YYREEE (reference sequence). Trimming cost V 6 bases and J 3 bases, with 21 bases left between them. CDR3 length equals 17 residues. The DNA of the CDR3 is TGTGCCAGCACCCCGCGGACGGGGGCGGGCCACACCGGGGAGCTGTTTTTT. Translation gives CASTPRTGAGHTGELFF.

Notes on this clonotype: A much more abundant neighbour one base away suggests this may be a read error. The chain uses TRBV2 and TRBJ2-2, with D possibly being TRBD2 (5 bases). Germline V CDR1 and CDR2: SNHLY, FYNNEI. The CDR3 contains 13 residues. CDR3 in amino acids: CASSERRTGELSF. Written as DNA, the CDR3 is TGTGCCAGCAGTGAACGGAGGACCGGGGAGCTGTCTTTT.